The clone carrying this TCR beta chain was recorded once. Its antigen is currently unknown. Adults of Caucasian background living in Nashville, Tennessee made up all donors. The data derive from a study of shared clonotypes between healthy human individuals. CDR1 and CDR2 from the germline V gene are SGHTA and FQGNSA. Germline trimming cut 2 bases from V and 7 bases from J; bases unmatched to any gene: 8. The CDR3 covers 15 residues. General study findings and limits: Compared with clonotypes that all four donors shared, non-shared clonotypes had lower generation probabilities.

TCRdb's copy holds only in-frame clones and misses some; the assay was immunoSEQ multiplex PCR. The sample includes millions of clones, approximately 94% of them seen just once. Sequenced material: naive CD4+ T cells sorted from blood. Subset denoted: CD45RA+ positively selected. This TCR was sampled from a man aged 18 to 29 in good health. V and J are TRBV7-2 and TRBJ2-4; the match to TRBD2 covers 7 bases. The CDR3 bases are TGTGCCAGCAGCTTAATGGCGGGAGAGTGGAACATTCAGTACTTC. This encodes CASSLMAGEWNIQYF.